The 3 T cell receptor beta chains below all came from one sample that was sequenced in a study of cytomegalovirus exposure and HLA in healthy donors. PCR amplification relied on 60 Vbeta primers (plus 13 Jbeta primers). The method was immunoSEQ multiplex PCR; TCRdb's version includes in-frame clones alone and lacks a portion of them. The sample holds about 170,000 clones, just under 80% seen once. Sequences were obtained from PBMCs. All receptors come from a woman in her 50s in good health and CMV-seropositive.

This clone showed up just once. This chain connects TRBV13 to TRBJ1-3; 9 nucleotides match TRBD1. With V trimmed by 7 bases and J by 3 bases, 7 bases remained unmatched. Germline CDR1 reads PRHDT; CDR2 reads FYEKMQ (reference sequence). The CDR3 has 15 amino acids. CDR3 amino acids: CASIRTGALGNTIYF. CDR3 DNA sequence: TGTGCCAGCATCCGGACAGGGGCTCTTGGAAACACCATATATTTT.

This clone was detected a few times. This chain connects TRBV27 to TRBJ2-5; tentative D call: TRBD2 (5 bases). V was cut by 4 bases and J by 1 base, with 10 bases left in between. Germline CDR1 and CDR2: MNHEY and SMNVEV (reference sequence). The CDR3 runs to 14 residues. The CDR3 DNA follows: TGTGCCAGCAGTTCCCAGCGGAGCCAAGAGACCCAGTACTTC. Translated: CASSSQRSQETQYF.

The chain recombines TRBV13 with TRBJ1-6; D unresolved. Germline values: CDR1 PRHDT, CDR2 FYEKMQ (reference sequence). Trimming removed 5 bases from V and 0 bases from J, with 5 bases in between. CDR3 size: 14 residues. The CDR3 protein is CASSTSSYNSPLHF. CDR3 bases: TGTGCCAGCAGCACGAGCTCCTATAATTCACCCCTCCACTTT.